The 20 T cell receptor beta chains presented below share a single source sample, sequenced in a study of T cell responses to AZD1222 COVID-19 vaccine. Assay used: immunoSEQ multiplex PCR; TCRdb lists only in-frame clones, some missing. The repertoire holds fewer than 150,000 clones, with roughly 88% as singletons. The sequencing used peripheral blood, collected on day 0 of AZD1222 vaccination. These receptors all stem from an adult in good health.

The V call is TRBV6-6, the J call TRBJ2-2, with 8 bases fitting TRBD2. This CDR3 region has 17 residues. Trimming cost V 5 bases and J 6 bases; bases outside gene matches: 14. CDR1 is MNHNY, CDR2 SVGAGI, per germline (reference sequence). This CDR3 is CASSRPSRGGRAGELFF. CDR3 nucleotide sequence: TGTGCCAGCAGTCGACCCAGTCGCGGGGGGCGGGCCGGGGAGCTGTTTTTT.

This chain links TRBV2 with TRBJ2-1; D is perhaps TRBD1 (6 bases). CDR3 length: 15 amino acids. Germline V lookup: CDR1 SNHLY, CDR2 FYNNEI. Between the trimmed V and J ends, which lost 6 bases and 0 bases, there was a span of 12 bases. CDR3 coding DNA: TGTGCCAGCAGGGAGGACAGAGGCTCCTACAATGAGCAGTTCTTC. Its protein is CASREDRGSYNEQFF.

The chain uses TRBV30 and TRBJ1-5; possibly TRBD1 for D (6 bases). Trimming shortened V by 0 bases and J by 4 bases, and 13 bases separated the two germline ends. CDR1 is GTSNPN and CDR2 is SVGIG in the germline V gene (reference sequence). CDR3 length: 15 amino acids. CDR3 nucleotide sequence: TGTGCCTGGAGTGTACTGGGGGGGCGGAATCAGCCCCAGCATTTT. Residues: CAWSVLGGRNQPQHF.

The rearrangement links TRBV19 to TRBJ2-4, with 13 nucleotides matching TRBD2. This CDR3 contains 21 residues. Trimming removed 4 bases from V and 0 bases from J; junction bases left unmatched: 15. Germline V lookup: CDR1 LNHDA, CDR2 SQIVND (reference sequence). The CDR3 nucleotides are TGTGCCAGTAGTAGGAAACTAGCGGGAGGGCCGAGCGTTCTAGCCAAAAACATTCAGTACTTC. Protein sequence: CASSRKLAGGPSVLAKNIQYF.

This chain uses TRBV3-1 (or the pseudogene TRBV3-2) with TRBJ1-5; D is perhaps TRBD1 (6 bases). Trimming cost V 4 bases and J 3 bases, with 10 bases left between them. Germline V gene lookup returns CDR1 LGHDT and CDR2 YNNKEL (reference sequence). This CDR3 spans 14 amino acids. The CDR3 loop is CASSLTGSNQPQHF. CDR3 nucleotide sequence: TGTGCCAGCAGCCTGACAGGATCCAATCAGCCCCAGCATTTT.

CDR3 nucleotide sequence: TGTGCCAGCAGCTCGGGGGGCCAGAACACCGGGGAGCTGTTTTTT. Translating gives CASSSGGQNTGELFF. The chain recombines TRBV5-4 with TRBJ2-2, with a possible D match to TRBD2 (7 bases). CDR3 length: 15 residues. Germline-derived CDR1 and CDR2 are SGHNT and YYREEE (reference sequence). Trimming left V 3 bases short and J 1 base short, with 10 bases between.

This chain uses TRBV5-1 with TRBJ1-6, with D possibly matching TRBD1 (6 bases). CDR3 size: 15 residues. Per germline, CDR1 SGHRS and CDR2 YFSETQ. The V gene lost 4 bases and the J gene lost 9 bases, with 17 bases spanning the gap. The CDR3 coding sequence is TGCGCCAGCAGCCCACGACAGGACCTGGGTTCACCCCTCCACTTT. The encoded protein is CASSPRQDLGSPLHF.

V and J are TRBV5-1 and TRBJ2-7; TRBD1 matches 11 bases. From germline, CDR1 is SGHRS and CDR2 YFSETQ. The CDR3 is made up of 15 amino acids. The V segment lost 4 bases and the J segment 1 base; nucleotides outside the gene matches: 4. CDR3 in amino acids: CASSPGQGASYEQYF. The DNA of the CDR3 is TGCGCCAGCAGCCCTGGACAGGGGGCGTCCTACGAGCAGTACTTC.

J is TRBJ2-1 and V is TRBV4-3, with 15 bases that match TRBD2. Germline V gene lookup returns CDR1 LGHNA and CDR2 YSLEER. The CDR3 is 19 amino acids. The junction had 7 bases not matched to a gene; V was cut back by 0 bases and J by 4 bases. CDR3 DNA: TGCGCCAGCAGCCAAGATCCAGGACTAGCGGGAGGGCCTTACAATGAGCAGTTCTTC. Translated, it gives CASSQDPGLAGGPYNEQFF.

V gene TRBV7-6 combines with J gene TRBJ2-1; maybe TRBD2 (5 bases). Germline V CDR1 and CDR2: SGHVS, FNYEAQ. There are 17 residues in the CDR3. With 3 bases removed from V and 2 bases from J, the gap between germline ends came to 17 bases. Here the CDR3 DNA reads TGTGCCAGCAGCTTCCCGGGCGGGCCGCTAACCTACAATGAGCAGTTCTTC. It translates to CASSFPGGPLTYNEQFF.

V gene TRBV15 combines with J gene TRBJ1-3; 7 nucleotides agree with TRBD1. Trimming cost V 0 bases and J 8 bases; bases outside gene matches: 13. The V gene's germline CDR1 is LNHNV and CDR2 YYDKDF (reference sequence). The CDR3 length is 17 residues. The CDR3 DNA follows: TGTGCCACCAGCAGAGATAAGCGAGCGGGACAGAGATACACCATATATTTT. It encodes CATSRDKRAGQRYTIYF.

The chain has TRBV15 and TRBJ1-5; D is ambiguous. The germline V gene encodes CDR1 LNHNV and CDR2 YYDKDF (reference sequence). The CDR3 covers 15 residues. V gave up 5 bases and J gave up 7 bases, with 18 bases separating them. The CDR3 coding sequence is TGTGCCACCAGCGCGAAAAGAGTAACGGGGCAGCCCCAGCATTTT. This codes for CATSAKRVTGQPQHF.

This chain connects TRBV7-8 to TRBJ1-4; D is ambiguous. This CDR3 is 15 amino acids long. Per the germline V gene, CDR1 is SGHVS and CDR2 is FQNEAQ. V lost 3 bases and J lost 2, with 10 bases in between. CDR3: CASSFGPSTNEKLFF. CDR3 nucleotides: TGTGCCAGCAGCTTCGGTCCGAGTACTAATGAAAAACTGTTTTTT.

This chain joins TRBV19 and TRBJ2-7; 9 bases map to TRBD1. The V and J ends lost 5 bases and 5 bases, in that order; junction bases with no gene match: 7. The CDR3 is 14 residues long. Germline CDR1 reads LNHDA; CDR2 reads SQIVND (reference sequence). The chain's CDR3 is CASSVPGQGNEQYF. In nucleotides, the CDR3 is TGTGCCAGTAGTGTTCCGGGACAGGGAAACGAGCAGTACTTC.

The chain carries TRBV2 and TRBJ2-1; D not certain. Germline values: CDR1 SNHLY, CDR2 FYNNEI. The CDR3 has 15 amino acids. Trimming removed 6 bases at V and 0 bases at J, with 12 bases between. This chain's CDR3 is CASSNLWSSYNEQFF. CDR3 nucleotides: TGTGCCAGCAGCAATCTATGGAGCTCCTACAATGAGCAGTTCTTC.

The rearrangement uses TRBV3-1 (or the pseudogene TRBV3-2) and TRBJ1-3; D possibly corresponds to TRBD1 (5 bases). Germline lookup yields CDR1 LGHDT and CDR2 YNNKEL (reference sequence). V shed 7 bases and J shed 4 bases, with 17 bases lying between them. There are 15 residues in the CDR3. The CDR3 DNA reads TGTGCCAGCACCGCACAGGATCGAACAGGAAACACCATATATTTT. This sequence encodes CASTAQDRTGNTIYF.

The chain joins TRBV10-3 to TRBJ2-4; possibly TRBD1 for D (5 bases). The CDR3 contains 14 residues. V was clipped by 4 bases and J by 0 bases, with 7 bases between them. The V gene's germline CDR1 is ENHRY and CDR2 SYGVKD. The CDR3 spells CAISADRAKNIQYF. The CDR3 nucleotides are TGTGCCATCAGTGCTGACAGAGCCAAAAACATTCAGTACTTC.

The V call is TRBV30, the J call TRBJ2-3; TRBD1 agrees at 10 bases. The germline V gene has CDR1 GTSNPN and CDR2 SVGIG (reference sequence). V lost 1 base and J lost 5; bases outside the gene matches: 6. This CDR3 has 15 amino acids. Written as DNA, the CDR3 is TGTGCCTGGAGTGAAGGACAGGGGGTTAAAGATACGCAGTATTTT. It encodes CAWSEGQGVKDTQYF.

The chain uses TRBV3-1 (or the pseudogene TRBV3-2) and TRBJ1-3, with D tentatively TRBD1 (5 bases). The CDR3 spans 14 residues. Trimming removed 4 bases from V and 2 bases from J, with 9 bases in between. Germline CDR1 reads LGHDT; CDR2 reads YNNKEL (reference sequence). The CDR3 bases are TGTGCCAGCAGCCTCGGGGGTACTGGAAACACCATATATTTT. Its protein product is CASSLGGTGNTIYF.

Written as DNA, the CDR3 is TGTGCCAGTAGTCCTATAGCCGCCCACACAGATACGCAGTATTTT. This sequence encodes CASSPIAAHTDTQYF. The rearrangement joins TRBV19 to TRBJ2-3; D uncertain. Germline assignment: CDR1 LNHDA and CDR2 SQIVND (reference sequence). Trimming took 5 bases from V and 2 from J, leaving 14 bases between them. This CDR3 is 15 amino acids long.